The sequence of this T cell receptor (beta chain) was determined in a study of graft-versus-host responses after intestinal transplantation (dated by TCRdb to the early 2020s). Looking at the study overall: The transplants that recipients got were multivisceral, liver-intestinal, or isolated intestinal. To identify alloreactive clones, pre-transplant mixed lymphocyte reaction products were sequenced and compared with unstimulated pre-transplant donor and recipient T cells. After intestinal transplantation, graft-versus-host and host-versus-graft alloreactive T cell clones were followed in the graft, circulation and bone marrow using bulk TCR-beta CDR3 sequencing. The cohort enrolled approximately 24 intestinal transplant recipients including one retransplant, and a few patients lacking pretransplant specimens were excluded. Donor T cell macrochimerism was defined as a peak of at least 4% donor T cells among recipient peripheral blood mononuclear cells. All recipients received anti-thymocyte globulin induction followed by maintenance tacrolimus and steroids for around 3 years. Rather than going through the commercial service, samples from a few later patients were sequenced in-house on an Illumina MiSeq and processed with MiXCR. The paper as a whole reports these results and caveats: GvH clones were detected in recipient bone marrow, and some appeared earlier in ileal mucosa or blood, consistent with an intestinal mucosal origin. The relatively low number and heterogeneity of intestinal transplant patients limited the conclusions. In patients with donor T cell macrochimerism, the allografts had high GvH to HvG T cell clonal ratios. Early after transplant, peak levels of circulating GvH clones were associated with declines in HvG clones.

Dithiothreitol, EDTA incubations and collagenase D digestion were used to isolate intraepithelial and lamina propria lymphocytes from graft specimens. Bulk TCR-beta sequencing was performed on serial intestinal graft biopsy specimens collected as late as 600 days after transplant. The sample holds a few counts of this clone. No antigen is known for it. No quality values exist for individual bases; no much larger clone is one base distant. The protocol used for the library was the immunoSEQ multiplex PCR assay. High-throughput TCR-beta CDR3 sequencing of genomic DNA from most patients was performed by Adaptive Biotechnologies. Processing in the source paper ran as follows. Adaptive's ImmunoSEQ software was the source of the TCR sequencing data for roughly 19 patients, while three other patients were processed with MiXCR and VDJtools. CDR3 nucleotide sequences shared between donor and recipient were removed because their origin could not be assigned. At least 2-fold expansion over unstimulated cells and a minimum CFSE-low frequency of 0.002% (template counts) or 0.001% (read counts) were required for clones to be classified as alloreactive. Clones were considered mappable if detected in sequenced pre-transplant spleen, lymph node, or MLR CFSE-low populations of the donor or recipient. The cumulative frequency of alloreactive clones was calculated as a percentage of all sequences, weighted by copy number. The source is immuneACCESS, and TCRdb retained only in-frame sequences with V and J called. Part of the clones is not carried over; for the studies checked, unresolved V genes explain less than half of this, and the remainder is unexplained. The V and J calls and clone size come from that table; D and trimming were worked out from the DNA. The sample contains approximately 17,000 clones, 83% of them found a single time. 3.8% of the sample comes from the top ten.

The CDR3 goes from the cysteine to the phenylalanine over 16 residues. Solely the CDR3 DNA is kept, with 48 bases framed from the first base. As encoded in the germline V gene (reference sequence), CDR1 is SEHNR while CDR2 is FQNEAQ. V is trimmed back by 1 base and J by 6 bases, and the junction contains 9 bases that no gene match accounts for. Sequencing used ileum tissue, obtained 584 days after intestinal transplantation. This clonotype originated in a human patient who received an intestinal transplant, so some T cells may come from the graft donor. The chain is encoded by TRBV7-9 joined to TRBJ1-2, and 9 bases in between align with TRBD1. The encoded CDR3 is CASSLGLRDRVDGYTF. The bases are TGTGCCAGCAGCTTAGGACTCCGGGACAGGGTGGATGGCTACACCTTC.